Listed here are 17 T cell receptor beta chains from one sample, sequenced in a study of Ad26.COV2.S vaccination and SARS-CoV-2 variants. Some clones are missing from TCRdb's copy, which holds only in-frame ones; the method was immunoSEQ multiplex PCR. The table records more than 250,000 clones, around 87% of them present only once. Regarding treatment: approximately 18 received Ad26.COV2.S at low or high dose, single or two shots; several received placebo; per-sample allocation not given. Day 63 after the first vaccine or placebo injection was the time point for sampling. The material sequenced was peripheral blood, taken in a trial of Ad26.COV2.S vaccine versus placebo. The receptors were sampled from a person between 18 and 59 years old who received the Ad26.COV2.S COVID-19 vaccine or a placebo.

Comments on this clone: Other DNA sequences in this specimen translate into the identical CDR3. V is TRBV2 and J is TRBJ1-1, with D unresolved. The CDR3 runs to 14 residues. Germline V gene lookup returns CDR1 SNHLY and CDR2 FYNNEI. The ends were cut back, 3 bases at V and 2 bases at J, with 10 bases in the middle. Here the CDR3 reads CASSEDRANTEAFF. CDR3 in DNA: TGTGCCAGCAGTGAGGACCGCGCAAACACTGAAGCTTTCTTT.

The chain links TRBV28 to TRBJ2-1, with D possibly being TRBD1 or TRBD2 (5 bases each). V lost 8 bases and J 4 bases, leaving 9 bases between the germline ends. This CDR3 comprises 12 residues. Germline CDR1 and CDR2: MDHEN and SYDVKM. The CDR3 loop is CASRGEYNEQFF. CDR3 DNA: TGTGCCAGCCGAGGGGAGTACAATGAGCAGTTCTTC.

The CDR3 reads CASSLGLAGTTDTQYF. Written as DNA, the CDR3 is TGTGCCAGCAGCCTAGGACTAGCGGGTACTACAGATACGCAGTATTTT. The chain uses TRBV3-1 (or the pseudogene TRBV3-2) and TRBJ2-3, with 11 bases aligning to TRBD2. J lost 3 bases, V lost 4 bases, and 6 bases had no gene match. Germline V gene sequence: CDR1 LGHDT, CDR2 YNNKEL (reference sequence). This CDR3 is built from 16 residues.

The chain couples TRBV18 to TRBJ2-1; TRBD2 agrees at 7 bases. V shed 2 bases and J 8 bases; nucleotides not matched to a gene: 6. CDR3 length: 14 amino acids. The V gene's germline CDR1 is KGHSH and CDR2 LQKENI. This CDR3 is CASSPGFAGDEQFF. Here the CDR3 DNA reads TGTGCCAGCTCACCAGGGTTCGCGGGAGATGAGCAGTTCTTC. Combining the CDR3 with reference TRBV18 and TRBJ2-1 gives the whole variable domain NAGVMQNPRHLVRRRGQEARLRCSPMKGHSHVYWYRQLPEEGLKFMVYLQKENIIDESGMPKERFSAEFPKEGPSILRIQQVVRGDSAAYFCASSPGFAGDEQFFGPGTRLTVL.

This chain links TRBV20-1 with TRBJ1-5; no clear D. V gave up 3 bases and J gave up 5 bases, with 11 bases separating them. Germline CDR1 is DFQATT and CDR2 is SNEGSKA (reference sequence). This CDR3 contains 13 residues. The DNA of the CDR3 is TGCAGTGCTAGTGCCGGCAGAGATCAGCCCCAGCATTTT. Encoded protein: CSASAGRDQPQHF.

The rearrangement links TRBV6-5 to TRBJ1-5; 9 bases fit TRBD1. This CDR3 region has 15 residues. Unmatched junction bases numbered 8, after V lost 9 bases and J lost 2 bases. The germline V gene has CDR1 MNHEY and CDR2 SVGAGI. As DNA, the CDR3 is TGTGCCAGTCGAACAGGGGGCGTCGGCAATCAGCCCCAGCATTTT. It yields the protein CASRTGGVGNQPQHF.

V is TRBV28 and J is TRBJ1-2; D is undetermined. This CDR3 contains 11 residues. V was pared by 6 bases and J by 4 bases, with 6 bases between. Germline-derived CDR1 and CDR2 are MDHEN and SYDVKM. The CDR3, as DNA: TGTGCCAGCAGCCCGACCTATGGCTACACCTTC. This translates into CASSPTYGYTF.

The genes are TRBV5-5 and TRBJ1-1; possible D gene TRBD1, 5 bases. The CDR3 extends over 16 amino acids. V lost 1 base and J lost 7, with 20 bases in between. Germline V gene sequence: CDR1 SGHKS, CDR2 YYEKEE (reference sequence). The CDR3 DNA is TGTGCCAGCAGCTTGTATAGTTCGGCAGGTCAGGGTGAAGCTTTCTTT. It yields the protein CASSLYSSAGQGEAFF.

The chain uses TRBV11-3 and TRBJ1-1; 8 bases are shared with TRBD1. CDR1 and CDR2 (germline): SGHNT, YENEEA. This CDR3 is built from 14 residues. Trimming removed 5 bases from V and 2 bases from J; junction bases left unmatched: 4. The CDR3 nucleotides are TGTGCCAGCAGCGAGGACAGGGAAAACACTGAAGCTTTCTTT. It specifies CASSEDRENTEAFF.

The chain combines TRBV7-2 with TRBJ1-5, with D unclear. V shed 2 bases and J shed 6 bases, with 8 bases lying between them. The germline V gene encodes CDR1 SGHTA and CDR2 FQGNSA. This CDR3 is 13 amino acids long. Here the CDR3 reads CASSLREGQPQHF. The CDR3 bases are TGTGCCAGCAGCTTAAGGGAGGGTCAGCCCCAGCATTTT.

The rearrangement joins TRBV5-1 to TRBJ2-5; D tentatively reads TRBD1 or TRBD2 (5 bases each). The germline V and J ends were trimmed by 4 bases and 0 bases, with 10 bases remaining between them. From germline, CDR1 is SGHRS and CDR2 YFSETQ. This CDR3 has 14 amino acids. This chain's CDR3 is CASSTGTNQETQYF. CDR3 nucleotide sequence: TGCGCCAGCAGCACGGGGACGAACCAAGAGACCCAGTACTTC. Filled out from reference TRBV5-1 and TRBJ2-5, the complete variable domain reads KAGVTQTPRYLIKTRGQQVTLSCSPISGHRSVSWYQQTPGQGLQFLFEYFSETQRNKGNFPGRFSGRQFSNSRSEMNVSTLELGDSALYLCASSTGTNQETQYFGPGTRLLVL.

The CDR3 DNA sequence: TGTGCCAGCAGCCAAGACGGGGTCTACGAGCAGTACTTC. It codes for CASSQDGVYEQYF. V gene TRBV3-1 (or the pseudogene TRBV3-2) combines with J gene TRBJ2-7, with D perhaps TRBD2 (5 bases). Trimming cost V 0 bases and J 3 bases, with 6 bases left between them. Germline CDR1 reads LGHDT; CDR2 reads YNNKEL (reference sequence). The CDR3 loop spans 13 amino acids.

The chain joins TRBV10-3 to TRBJ1-1; D uncertain. Looked up from germline, CDR1 is ENHRY and CDR2 is SYGVKD. V dropped 3 bases and J dropped 0 bases, with 11 bases sitting between them. The CDR3 runs to 15 residues. The CDR3 DNA sequence: TGTGCCATCAGTGATCTAGGAATTCTGAACACTGAAGCTTTCTTT. Amino acid sequence: CAISDLGILNTEAFF.

This clone appeared a single time. This chain links TRBV6-1 with TRBJ1-3, with D tentatively TRBD1 (5 bases). This CDR3 region has 15 residues. Germline V lookup: CDR1 MNHNS, CDR2 SASEGT. V gave up 2 bases and J gave up 4 bases, with 12 bases separating them. The CDR3 DNA follows: TGTGCCAGCAGTGAATGGGGGATATCCGGAAACACCATATATTTT. Amino acid sequence: CASSEWGISGNTIYF.

The chain carries TRBV27 and TRBJ2-7; possible D gene TRBD1, 6 bases. CDR3 length: 17 residues. Germline values: CDR1 MNHEY, CDR2 SMNVEV (reference sequence). The V and J ends lost 6 bases and 0 bases respectively, with 21 bases between them. CDR3 coding DNA: TGTGCCAGCAGCCTTACCCCAGGGGCGACCTCCTCCTACGAGCAGTACTTC. Translated, it gives CASSLTPGATSSYEQYF.

The chain links TRBV6-2 or TRBV6-3 to TRBJ2-1; 7 nucleotides line up with TRBD2. V lost 6 bases and J lost 0; bases outside the gene matches: 5. Germline assignment: CDR1 MNHEY and CDR2 SVGEGT. This CDR3 is built from 15 residues. As DNA, the CDR3 is TGTGCCAGCAGCCCTCGGGACTACTCCTACAATGAGCAGTTCTTC. The encoded protein is CASSPRDYSYNEQFF.

The chain is built from TRBV29-1 and TRBJ1-2, with TRBD1 matching 10 bases. The CDR3 contains 18 residues. Germline V gene lookup returns CDR1 SQVTM and CDR2 ANQGSEA. With V trimmed by 1 base and J by 6 bases, 17 bases remained unmatched. CDR3 sequence: CSVEAWGQGISGPNGYTF. CDR3 in DNA: TGCAGCGTTGAAGCGTGGGGACAGGGGATCTCGGGTCCTAATGGCTACACCTTC.